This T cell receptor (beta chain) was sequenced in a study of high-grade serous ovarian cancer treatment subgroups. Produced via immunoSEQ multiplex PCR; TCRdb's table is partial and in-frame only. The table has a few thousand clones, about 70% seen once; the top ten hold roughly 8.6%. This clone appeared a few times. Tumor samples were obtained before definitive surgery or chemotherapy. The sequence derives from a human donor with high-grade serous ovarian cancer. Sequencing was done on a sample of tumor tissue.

The CDR3 reads CASSFTTGSGNTIYF. CDR3 nucleotide sequence: TGTGCCAGCAGCTTCACCACAGGCTCTGGAAACACCATATATTTT. This chain links TRBV11-2 with TRBJ1-3, with D perhaps TRBD1 (5 bases). Germline V CDR1 and CDR2: SGHAT, FQNNGV. V dropped 3 bases and J dropped 0 bases, with 9 bases sitting between them. The CDR3 length is 15 residues.